Shown below are 6 T cell receptor beta chains from a single sample sequenced in a study of identical twins. TCRdb passed the 5' RACE reads through MiXCR, listing each CDR3 protein once. The sample carries about 300,000 distinct CDR3 sequences, approximately 13% recorded once. These same records also appear under a second study, on yellow fever vaccine responses in identical twins.

Sequencing used CD8+ T cells sorted from blood. Source of these receptors: a woman under 30 in good health.

This clonotype turned up a few times. The V call is TRBV28, the J call TRBJ2-3; D is undetermined. The CDR3 is 14 amino acids. Trimming removed 5 bases at V and 0 bases at J, with 9 bases between. Looked up from germline, CDR1 is MDHEN and CDR2 is SYDVKM. This chain's CDR3 is CASSTLGSTDTQYF. DNA for the CDR3: TGTGCCAGCAGTACGTTGGGTAGCACAGATACGCAGTATTTT.

The V gene is TRBV28, the J gene TRBJ2-7, with D unclear. V was clipped by 3 bases and J by 7 bases, with 19 bases between them. The CDR3 spans 15 residues. Germline CDR1 MDHEN, CDR2 SYDVKM. CDR3 coding DNA: TGTGCCAGCAGTTTTTTATCGTCCCCCCCCGGAGAGCAGTACGTC. Protein product: CASSFLSSPPGEQYV.

The chain has TRBV11-2 and TRBJ2-1; TRBD1 agrees at 7 bases. CDR3 size: 17 residues. Trimming took 0 bases from V and 0 from J; bases not matched to a gene: 5. Germline V gene sequence: CDR1 SGHAT, CDR2 FQNNGV. The CDR3 DNA reads TGTGCCAGCAGCTTAGAGGACAGGTTAGGCTCCTACAATGAGCAGTTCTTC. This codes for CASSLEDRLGSYNEQFF.

The rearrangement joins TRBV12-3 or TRBV12-4 to TRBJ2-5; D gene unclear. CDR3 size: 12 residues. V was trimmed by 6 bases and J by 5 bases, leaving 10 bases between them. CDR3 nucleotides: TGTGCCAGCAGACCCGGCACGGAGACCCAGTACTTC. It codes for CASRPGTETQYF.

This clonotype was seen more than once but under ten times. This chain connects TRBV21-1 to TRBJ2-7; TRBD1 is taken as the D call from the table, unchecked against the DNA. TRBV21-1 is classified as a pseudogene. The CDR3 runs to 14 residues. The CDR3 nucleotides read TGTGCCAGCAGCAAAGGAGGGGAAACCTACGAGCAGTACGTC. Translating gives CASSKGGETYEQYV.

This clonotype occurred a few times. The chain uses TRBV29-1 and TRBJ2-5; D is unresolved. The CDR3 contains 14 residues. Trimming cost V 6 bases and J 1 base, with 15 bases left between them. Germline V lookup: CDR1 SQVTM, CDR2 ANQGSEA. The CDR3 DNA is TGCAGCGTAGAACGGGCCAAGCCCCAAGAGACCCAGTACTTC. This sequence encodes CSVERAKPQETQYF. Full variable domain (outside the CDR3, taken from reference TRBV29-1 and TRBJ2-5): SAVISQKPSRDICQRGTSLTIQCQVDSQVTMMFWYRQQPGQSLTLIATANQGSEATYESGFVIDKFPISRPNLTFSTLTVSNMSPEDSSIYLCSVERAKPQETQYFGPGTRLLVL.